This T cell receptor beta chain is drawn from a study of cytomegalovirus exposure and HLA in healthy donors. Notes on the study in general: A later analysis found TCR association rates differed by HLA locus, highest for DRB1 and lowest for HLA-C. When analyzed later, a missense DCLRE1C variant was found to be linked to TCR beta V- and J-gene trimming. Overall, roughly 160 TCR beta chains were annotated as cytomegalovirus-associated. Clonal expansion was found to be greater in HLA-associated TCR beta chains than in equally common others in a later analysis.

The ends were cut back, 7 bases at V and 2 bases at J, with 12 bases in the middle. This CDR3 is 14 amino acids long. Germline CDR1 is MNHEY and CDR2 is SMNVEV (reference sequence). About this clone: Its antigen is undetermined.

The primer mix had 60 Vbeta and 13 Jbeta primers. Clones were sequenced by immunoSEQ multiplex PCR, and TCRdb holds only the in-frame ones, with some missing. The sample holds some 69,000 clones, around 85% seen once. This clonotype was sampled from a woman aged 25-40 years in good health and CMV-seronegative. Sequenced: PBMCs. The chain is built from TRBV27 and TRBJ1-5; no definite D call. The CDR3: CASTSLAGNQPQHF. For the CDR3, the DNA is TGTGCCAGCACCTCCCTGGCAGGCAATCAGCCCCAGCATTTT.